This T cell receptor (beta chain) was documented in a study of cytomegalovirus exposure and HLA in healthy donors. Amplification used 60 Vbeta primers and 13 Jbeta primers. Produced via immunoSEQ multiplex PCR; TCRdb's table is partial and in-frame only. The table includes 150,000 or so clones, roughly 82% detected once. This sequence was found in a woman aged 45 to 65 in good health and CMV-seropositive. Sequencing was performed on PBMCs.

The CDR3 loop is CASSGGTALGNQPQHF. The CDR3 bases are TGTGCCAGCAGTGGAGGGACAGCCTTGGGCAATCAGCCCCAGCATTTT. V is TRBV6-1 and J is TRBJ1-5; TRBD1 matches at 7 bases. The ends lost 4 bases at V and 2 bases at J; junction bases unmatched: 8. The CDR3 spans 16 residues. CDR1 is MNHNS, CDR2 SASEGT, per germline.